Presented here are 10 T cell receptor beta chains from one specimen sequenced in a study of shared clonotypes between healthy human individuals. Libraries were prepared by immunoSEQ multiplex PCR; TCRdb keeps only in-frame clonotypes and omits some of them. The profile shows about 530,000 clones, nearly 80% of them singletons. Sequencing input: PBMCs. These receptors were collected from a woman aged 40 to 49 in good health. Some clones in this sample may be carry-over from other donors' samples.

This clone turned up a few times. This chain uses TRBV15 with TRBJ2-3; TRBD2 is a possible D gene (5 bases). This CDR3 spans 14 amino acids. Between the trimmed V and J ends, which lost 5 bases and 3 bases, there was a span of 12 bases. The germline V gene encodes CDR1 LNHNV and CDR2 YYDKDF (reference sequence). Here the CDR3 reads CATSAPRGTDTQYF. DNA of the CDR3: TGTGCCACCAGCGCACCCCGGGGAACAGATACGCAGTATTTT.

The V gene is TRBV10-2, the J gene TRBJ1-3, with 7 bases matching TRBD1. Germline CDR1 and CDR2: WSHSY and SAAADI. CDR3 length: 14 amino acids. Losses at the gene ends were 3 bases for V and 5 bases for J; bases not matched to a gene: 4. The CDR3 is CASSDRGGRNTIYF. The CDR3 nucleotides read TGCGCCAGCAGTGACAGGGGGGGTAGAAACACCATATATTTT.

This chain links TRBV5-4 with TRBJ2-5; D gene uncertain. CDR1 SGHNT and CDR2 YYREEE come from the germline V gene (reference sequence). The V end lost 0 bases, the J end lost 0 bases, and 6 bases lay between the germline ends. The CDR3 covers 14 residues. CDR3 residues: CASSLGRDQETQYF. Written as DNA, the CDR3 is TGTGCCAGCAGCTTGGGACGGGACCAAGAGACCCAGTACTTC.

This clone was seen a few times. The chain joins TRBV19 to TRBJ1-1; D remains ambiguous. The CDR3 consists of 18 residues. The V and J ends lost 0 bases and 4 bases respectively, with 21 bases between them. Germline CDR1 is LNHDA and CDR2 is SQIVND (reference sequence). CDR3 amino acids: CASSIDPFRLRLSTEAFF. CDR3 sequence (DNA): TGTGCCAGTAGTATAGATCCCTTTAGGCTCCGTTTATCCACTGAAGCTTTCTTT.

The rearrangement links TRBV29-1 to TRBJ1-1; D gene ambiguous. This CDR3 region has 13 residues. Trimming stripped 6 bases from V and 4 bases from J, with 15 bases between. Germline CDR1 and CDR2: SQVTM and ANQGSEA. As DNA, the CDR3 is TGCAGCGTCGCCGGGCAGGTGGGCACTGAAGCTTTCTTT. Translation gives CSVAGQVGTEAFF.

The rearrangement links TRBV30 to TRBJ1-2, with 7 bases lining up with TRBD1. Trimming removed 0 bases from V and 2 bases from J; junction bases left unmatched: 9. CDR3 length equals 16 residues. Germline lookup yields CDR1 GTSNPN and CDR2 SVGIG (reference sequence). This CDR3 reads CAWSVPQGQPNYGYTF. CDR3 DNA: TGTGCCTGGAGTGTTCCCCAGGGACAGCCGAACTATGGCTACACCTTC.

This chain links TRBV7-9 with TRBJ2-2; 8 bases align to TRBD1. This CDR3 region has 17 residues. Looked up from germline, CDR1 is SEHNR and CDR2 is FQNEAQ (reference sequence). The J segment lost 3 bases and the V segment lost 4 bases, leaving 10 bases of the junction unmatched. The CDR3, as DNA: TGTGCCAGCAGCTCTGGAAGGCAGGGGGCCCACACCGGGGAGCTGTTTTTT. Protein product: CASSSGRQGAHTGELFF. Full variable domain (missing parts from reference TRBV7-9 and TRBJ2-2): DTGVSQNPRHKITKRGQNVTFRCDPISEHNRLYWYRQTLGQGPEFLTYFQNEAQLEKSRLLSDRFSAERPKGSFSTLEIQRTEQGDSAMYLCASSSGRQGAHTGELFFGEGSRLTVL.

This chain connects TRBV28 to TRBJ2-1; 12 nucleotides align to TRBD2. From germline, CDR1 is MDHEN and CDR2 SYDVKM. Germline trimming cut 10 bases from V and 9 bases from J; bases unmatched to any gene: 13. The CDR3 covers 15 residues. The CDR3 sequence is CATETTSGSSREQFF. The CDR3 DNA reads as TGTGCCACCGAAACGACTAGCGGGAGTTCTCGTGAGCAGTTCTTC.

This sequence joins TRBV7-3 and TRBJ1-2, with 7 positions matching TRBD1. The CDR3 has 12 residues. Germline V gene sequence: CDR1 SGHTA, CDR2 FQGTGA. J was trimmed by 9 bases and V by 5 bases; bases with no gene match: 6. The CDR3 is CASSVGQASYTF. The CDR3 DNA sequence: TGTGCCAGCAGCGTCGGACAGGCTAGCTACACCTTC.

This chain links TRBV9 with TRBJ2-1; 9 nucleotides match TRBD2. The V segment lost 2 bases and the J segment 3 bases; nucleotides outside the gene matches: 0. Germline V gene sequence: CDR1 SGDLS, CDR2 YYNGEE. The CDR3 covers 14 residues. The CDR3 reads CASSVTSGYNEQFF. The CDR3 nucleotides are TGTGCCAGCAGCGTGACTAGCGGCTACAATGAGCAGTTCTTC. Full variable domain (outside the CDR3, taken from reference TRBV9 and TRBJ2-1): DSGVTQTPKHLITATGQRVTLRCSPRSGDLSVYWYQQSLDQGLQFLIQYYNGEERAKGNILERFSAQQFPDLHSELNLSSLELGDSALYFCASSVTSGYNEQFFGPGTRLTVL.